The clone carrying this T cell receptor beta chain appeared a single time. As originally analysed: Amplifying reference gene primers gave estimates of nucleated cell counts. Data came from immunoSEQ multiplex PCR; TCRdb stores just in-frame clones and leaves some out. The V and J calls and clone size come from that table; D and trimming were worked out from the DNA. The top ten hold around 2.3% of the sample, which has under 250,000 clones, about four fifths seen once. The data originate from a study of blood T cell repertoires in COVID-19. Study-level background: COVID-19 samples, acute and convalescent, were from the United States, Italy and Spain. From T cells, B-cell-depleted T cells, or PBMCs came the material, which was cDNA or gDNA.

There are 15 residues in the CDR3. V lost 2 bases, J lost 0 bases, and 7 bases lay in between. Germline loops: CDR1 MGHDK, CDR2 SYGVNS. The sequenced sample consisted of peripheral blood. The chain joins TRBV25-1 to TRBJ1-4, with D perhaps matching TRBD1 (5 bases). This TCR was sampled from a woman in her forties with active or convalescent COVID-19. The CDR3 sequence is CASSERTPTNEKLFF. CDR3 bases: TGTGCCAGCAGTGAAAGGACACCAACTAATGAAAAACTGTTTTTT.